The 2 T cell receptor beta chains presented below share a single source sample, sequenced in a study of a mutant IDH1 vaccine in newly diagnosed glioma. Produced via immunoSEQ multiplex PCR; TCRdb's table is partial and in-frame only. The data hold about 88,000 clones, with over 70% observed a single time. As for time point: baseline, week 1 (first vaccination visit). The treatment was: pre-vaccination baseline after standard-of-care therapy. This specimen consisted of PBMCs, obtained from a glioma patient treated with radiotherapy, temozolomide or both. These receptor sequences come from a man aged 35-49 years with glioma. Some clones in this sample may be carry-over from other donors' samples.

The rearrangement uses TRBV5-4 and TRBJ1-2; 7 nucleotides line up with TRBD1. The CDR3 is 11 residues long. Germline CDR1 SGHNT, CDR2 YYREEE (reference sequence). J was trimmed by 3 bases and V by 7 bases; bases with no gene match: 0. CDR3 coding DNA: TGTGCCAGCGGGACAGACTATGGCTACACCTTC. Translating it yields CASGTDYGYTF.

This clone is labeled as medium-sized. The chain recombines TRBV4-1 with TRBJ1-4; D is unclear. CDR3 size: 15 residues. The germline V and J ends were trimmed by 4 bases and 5 bases, with 14 bases remaining between them. Germline assignment: CDR1 MGHRA and CDR2 YSYEKL. The CDR3 protein is CASSLAGSRNEKLFF. CDR3 coding DNA: TGCGCCAGCAGCCTGGCCGGGTCGAGGAATGAAAAACTGTTTTTT.